This section outlines one TCR beta chain sequence together with its context. TCRbeta library preparation incorporated unique molecular identifiers. Using its own MiXCR run on the PCR reads, TCRdb lists one record per CDR3 protein. The sample consists of about 980,000 distinct CDR3 sequences, 25% to 35% of them appearing once. The data were taken from a study of T-cell reconstitution after alpha-beta-depleted transplantation in children. Germline lookup yields CDR1 SGHTA and CDR2 FQGNSA. V lost 5 bases and J 6 bases, leaving 6 bases between the germline ends. The CDR3 sequence is 11 residues long. The chain joins TRBV7-2 to TRBJ2-3; D remains unclear. This receptor was obtained from a boy under three years old who had a stem cell transplant for SCID, so the T cells may come from the graft donor. This sample comprised PBMCs, mostly from graft donor cells, obtained 360 days after TCRalphabeta/CD19-depleted stem cell transplant. The CDR3 DNA sequence: TGTGCCAGCAGCCCATACGATACGCAGTATTTT. Amino acid sequence: CASSPYDTQYF.